Reported below is one TCR beta chain. No antigen is known for it. The CDR3 loop spans 16 amino acids. Trimming at V came to 6 bases and at J to 7 bases, leaving 13 bases not matched to a gene. Germline V lookup: CDR1 MNHEY, CDR2 SVGAGI. TCRdb itself ran the RT-PCR reads through MiXCR, one entry per CDR3 protein. Among about 800,000 distinct CDR3 sequences, 21% were seen once, and the ten largest hold 10% to 13%. The entry originates in a study of response to subunit inactivated influenza vaccine. Study outcomes and limitations: There was a suggestion from the authors that each seasonal influenza vaccination recruits few new T cells.

The clonotype comes from a man aged 50 or older who received an inactivated influenza vaccine. The rearrangement joins TRBV6-5 to TRBJ1-2; TRBD1 agrees at 11 bases. Source: PBMCs from blood, taken approximately 5 days after vaccination. Here the CDR3 DNA reads TGTGCCAGCAGCTATCGGGCGGACAGGGGGCTCTTTGGCTACACCTTC. Translated: CASSYRADRGLFGYTF.